The clone carrying this T cell receptor (beta chain) was seen a handful of times. CDR1 MNHNS and CDR2 SASEGT come from the germline V gene. The CDR3 is 15 amino acids. V lost 4 bases to trimming and J lost 3 bases; unmatched junction nucleotides: 7. Time point described: persistent/refractory GD, antithyroid drugs over 5 years with positive TRAb. PBMC-extracted RNA yielded the TCR library. Per American Thyroid Association guidelines, Graves' disease was diagnosed. The record originates from a study of regulatory T cells in long-lasting Graves disease. In building TCR beta libraries, iRepertoire HTBI primers were used together with Arm-PCR of CDR3 regions. One entry per CDR3 protein results from TCRdb running MiXCR on the multiplex PCR reads. Among 650,000 to 700,000 distinct CDR3 sequences listed, around 30% were seen once.

The source is a female donor with Graves disease. This chain uses TRBV6-1 with TRBJ2-5; 8 nucleotides agree with TRBD2. The sample consisted of peripheral blood mononuclear cells (PBMCs), taken when the disease was refractory, from a patient treated with antithyroid drugs. The CDR3: CASSVSGTRKETQYF. In DNA form, the CDR3 reads TGTGCCAGCAGTGTATCCGGGACTAGAAAAGAGACCCAGTACTTC.